This T cell receptor (beta chain) comes out of a study of siplizumab effects on memory and regulatory T cells. Findings and limits, study-wide: In siplizumab cultures, the suppressive function of proliferating Tregs remained unconfirmed.

On this clone: Its cognate antigen is unknown.

The table came from immunoSEQ multiplex PCR; TCRdb's copy has only in-frame clones and leaves some out. The sample shows 65,000 to 85,000 clones, roughly 93% of them seen only once. Material for sequencing was CD8+ T cells sorted from blood. This receptor was identified in a human donor in good health.

This chain's CDR3 is CASSLAGEQYF. Written as DNA, the CDR3 is TGTGCCAGCAGCCTTGCTGGGGAGCAGTACTTC. The chain combines TRBV14 with TRBJ2-7; the D is unclear. This CDR3 is 11 amino acids long. Trimming left V 4 bases short and J 7 bases short, with 8 bases between. Germline lookup yields CDR1 SGHDN and CDR2 FVKESK.